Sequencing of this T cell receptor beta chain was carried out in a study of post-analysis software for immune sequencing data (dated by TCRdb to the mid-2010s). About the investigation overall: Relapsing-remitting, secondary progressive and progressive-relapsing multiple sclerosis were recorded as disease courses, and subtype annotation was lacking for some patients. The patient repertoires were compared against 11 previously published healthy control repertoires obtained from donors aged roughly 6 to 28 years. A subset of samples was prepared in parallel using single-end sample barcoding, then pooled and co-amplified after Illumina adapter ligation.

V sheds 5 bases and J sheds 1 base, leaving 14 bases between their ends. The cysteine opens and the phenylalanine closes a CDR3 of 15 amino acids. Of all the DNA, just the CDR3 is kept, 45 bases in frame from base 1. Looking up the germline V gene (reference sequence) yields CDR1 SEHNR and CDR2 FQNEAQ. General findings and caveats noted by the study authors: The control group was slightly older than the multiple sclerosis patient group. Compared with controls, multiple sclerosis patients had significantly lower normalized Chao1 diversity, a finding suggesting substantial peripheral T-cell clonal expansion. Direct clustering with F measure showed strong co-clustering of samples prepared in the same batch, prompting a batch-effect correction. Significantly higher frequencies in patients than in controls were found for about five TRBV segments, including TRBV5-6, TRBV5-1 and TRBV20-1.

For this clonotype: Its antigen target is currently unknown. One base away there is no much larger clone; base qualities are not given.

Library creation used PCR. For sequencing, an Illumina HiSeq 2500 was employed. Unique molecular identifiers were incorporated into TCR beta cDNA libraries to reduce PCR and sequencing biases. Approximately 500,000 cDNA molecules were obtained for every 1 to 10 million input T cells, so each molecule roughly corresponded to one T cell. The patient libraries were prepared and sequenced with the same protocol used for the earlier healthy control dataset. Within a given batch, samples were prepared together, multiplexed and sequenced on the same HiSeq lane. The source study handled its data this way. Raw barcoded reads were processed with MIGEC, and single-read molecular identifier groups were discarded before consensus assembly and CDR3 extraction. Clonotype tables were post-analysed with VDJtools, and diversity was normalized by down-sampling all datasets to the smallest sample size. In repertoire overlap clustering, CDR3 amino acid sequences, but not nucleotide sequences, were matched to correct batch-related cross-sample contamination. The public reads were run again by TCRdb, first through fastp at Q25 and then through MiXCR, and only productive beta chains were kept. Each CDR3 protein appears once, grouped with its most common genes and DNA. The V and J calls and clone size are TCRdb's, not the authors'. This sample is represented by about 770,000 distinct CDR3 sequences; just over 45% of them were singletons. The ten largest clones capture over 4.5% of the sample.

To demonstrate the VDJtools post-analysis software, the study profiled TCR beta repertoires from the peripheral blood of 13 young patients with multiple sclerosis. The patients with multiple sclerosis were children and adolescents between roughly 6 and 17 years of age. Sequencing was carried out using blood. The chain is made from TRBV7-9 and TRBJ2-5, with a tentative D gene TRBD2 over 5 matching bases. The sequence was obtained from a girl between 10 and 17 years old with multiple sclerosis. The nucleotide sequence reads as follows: TGTGCCAGCAGCCCGTGGGGAGCACCCCAAGAGACCCAGTACTTC. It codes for CASSPWGAPQETQYF. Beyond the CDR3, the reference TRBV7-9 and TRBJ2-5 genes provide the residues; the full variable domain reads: DTGVSQNPRHKITKRGQNVTFRCDPISEHNRLYWYRQTLGQGPEFLTYFQNEAQLEKSRLLSDRFSAERPKGSFSTLEIQRTEQGDSAMYLCASSPWGAPQETQYFGPGTRLLVL.